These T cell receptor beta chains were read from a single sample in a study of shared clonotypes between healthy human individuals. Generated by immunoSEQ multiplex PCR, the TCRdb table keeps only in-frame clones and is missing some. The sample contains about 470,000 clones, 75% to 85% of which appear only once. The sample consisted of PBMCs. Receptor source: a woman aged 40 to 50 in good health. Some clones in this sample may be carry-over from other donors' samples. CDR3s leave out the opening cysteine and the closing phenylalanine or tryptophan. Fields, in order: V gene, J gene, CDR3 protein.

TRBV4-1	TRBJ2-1	ASSQESGSRNEQF
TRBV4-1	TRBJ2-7	ASSQVLSGEQY
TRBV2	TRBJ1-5	ASSEVSSDQPQH
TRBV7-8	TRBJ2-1	ASTGGPRASGNNEQF
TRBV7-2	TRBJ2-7	ASSPFSGGSYEQY
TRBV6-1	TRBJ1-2	ASSNREVSYGYT
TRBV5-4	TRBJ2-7	ASSFWDSRGEQY
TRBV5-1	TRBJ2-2	ASRPDGTGELF
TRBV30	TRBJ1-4	AWGQTEKLF
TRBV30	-	AWIPSGKLYEQY
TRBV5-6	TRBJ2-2	ASSLALDSRRTGELF
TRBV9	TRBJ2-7	ASSPSARGDYEQY
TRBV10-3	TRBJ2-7	AISESGSSGRFYEQY
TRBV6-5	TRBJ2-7	ASSYSPYEQY
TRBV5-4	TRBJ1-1	ASSLPTGLTEAF
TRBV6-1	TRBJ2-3	ASSEAETGGADTQY
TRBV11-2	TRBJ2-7	ASSLRTSGDYEQY